This record looks at one T cell receptor beta chain sequence and its context. This sample stems from a study of blood T cell repertoires in COVID-19. About the research overall: Donors in the United States, Italy and Spain gave samples during acute or convalescent COVID-19.

Trimming left V 4 bases short and J 2 bases short, with 13 bases between. CDR1 MGHRA and CDR2 YSYEKL come from the germline V gene. There are 15 residues in the CDR3. In the authors' workflow: Cell counts per sample came from amplifying reference gene primers. The data were produced by immunoSEQ multiplex PCR, yet TCRdb's version contains in-frame clones alone and is incomplete. Clonal size and the V and J genes are those of that table, whereas D and trimming came from the DNA. The sample carries tens of thousands of clones, around 84% recorded once. This TCR was sampled from a man aged 60-69 years with acute or convalescent COVID-19. The material sequenced was peripheral blood. This chain joins TRBV4-1 and TRBJ2-3; maybe TRBD2 (6 bases). The CDR3 coding sequence is TGCGCCAGCAGCCCCGGAGGGACTCCCACAGATACGCAGTATTTT. Translating it yields CASSPGGTPTDTQYF.